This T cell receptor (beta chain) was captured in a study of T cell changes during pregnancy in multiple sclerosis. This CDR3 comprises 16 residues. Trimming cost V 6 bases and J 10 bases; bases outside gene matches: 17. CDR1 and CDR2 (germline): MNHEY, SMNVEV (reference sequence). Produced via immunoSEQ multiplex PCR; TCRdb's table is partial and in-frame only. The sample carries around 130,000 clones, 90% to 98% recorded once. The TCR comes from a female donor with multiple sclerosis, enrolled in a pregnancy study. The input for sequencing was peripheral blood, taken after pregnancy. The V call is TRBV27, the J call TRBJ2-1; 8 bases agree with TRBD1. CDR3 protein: CASSQQGDWPPREQFF. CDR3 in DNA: TGTGCCAGCAGCCAACAGGGGGACTGGCCCCCGAGGGAGCAGTTCTTC.